This passage covers 25 T cell receptor beta chains from one sample sequenced in a study of siplizumab effects on memory and regulatory T cells. Using immunoSEQ multiplex PCR, the repertoire was profiled, and TCRdb retains in-frame clones only, with some absent. The table lists about 7,400 clones, more than 60% of them singletons. Material: effector memory CD8+ T cells sorted from blood. Regarding subset: unstimulated CD8+ effector memory T cells. These receptor sequences come from a human donor in good health.

The chain employs TRBV11-2 and TRBJ2-7; D is unclear. V lost 10 bases and J 6 bases, leaving 13 bases between the germline ends. Germline V CDR1 and CDR2: SGHAT, FQNNGV. The CDR3 spans 11 residues. The CDR3 bases are TGTGCCATTAGGATCGCCGGCGAGCAGTACTTC. It translates to CAIRIAGEQYF.

The genes are TRBV4-1 and TRBJ2-1, with TRBD2 matching over 9 bases. V shed 1 base, J shed 8 bases, and the junction held 6 bases outside the gene matches. Looked up from germline, CDR1 is MGHRA and CDR2 is YSYEKL. This CDR3 is built from 15 residues. The CDR3 nucleotides are TGCGCCAGCAGCCAAGTCTCGCGGGGGGGGCATGAGCAGTTCTTC. It encodes CASSQVSRGGHEQFF.

The V and J genes are TRBV11-2 and TRBJ1-2; 7 bases line up with TRBD1. This CDR3 contains 16 residues. V lost 3 bases, J lost 4 bases, and 11 bases stayed unmatched. CDR1 and CDR2 from the germline V gene are SGHAT and FQNNGV. The DNA for the CDR3 is TGTGCCAGCAGCTTGGATAGCGCGACAGGGCGCTATGGCTACACCTTC. Amino acid sequence: CASSLDSATGRYGYTF.

V is TRBV5-8 and J is TRBJ1-5; TRBD1 aligns across 7 bases. CDR3 length: 14 amino acids. V was pared by 0 bases and J by 5 bases, with 2 bases of the junction left unmatched. Looked up from germline, CDR1 is SGHTS and CDR2 is YDEGEE. The CDR3 DNA is TGTGCCAGCAGCTTGGGACAGGGTGATCAGCCCCAGCATTTT. Amino acids: CASSLGQGDQPQHF. Full variable domain (rest looked up from reference TRBV5-8 and TRBJ1-5): EAGVTQSPTHLIKTRGQQATLRCSPISGHTSVYWYQQALGLGLQFLLWYDEGEERNRGNFPPRFSGRQFPNYSSELNVNALELEDSALYLCASSLGQGDQPQHFGDGTRLSIL.

The chain recombines TRBV4-2 with TRBJ2-7; TRBD2 agrees at 7 bases. Germline assignment: CDR1 LGHNA and CDR2 YNFKEQ. J lost 3 bases, V lost 1 base, and 3 bases had no gene match. The length of the CDR3 is 14 residues. In nucleotides, the CDR3 is TGTGCCAGCAGCCAAGGGGAGGGAGACTACGAGCAGTACTTC. Its protein product is CASSQGEGDYEQYF.

This clone showed up just a few times. V usage is TRBV20-1 and J usage is TRBJ2-1; the D call may be TRBD1 or TRBD2 (5 bases each). Trimming took off 3 bases at V and 8 bases at J, with 8 bases between the two ends. Germline V gene sequence: CDR1 DFQATT, CDR2 SNEGSKA (reference sequence). The CDR3 is 11 residues long. The DNA for the CDR3 is TGCAGTGCTAGCCGGGACCATGAGCAGTTCTTC. Translation gives CSASRDHEQFF.

A few counts support this clone. J is TRBJ2-3 and V is TRBV7-3, with D tentatively TRBD2 (5 bases). The CDR3 extends over 16 amino acids. Germline loops: CDR1 SGHTA, CDR2 FQGTGA. V was clipped by 5 bases and J by 7 bases, with 22 bases between them. CDR3 DNA sequence: TGTGCCAGCAGCCCGGAGCTAGCTCCCCCCCCAAATACGCAGTATTTT. As protein: CASSPELAPPPNTQYF.

The chain uses TRBV4-2 and TRBJ1-2; TRBD1 agrees at 7 bases. The V segment lost 5 bases and the J segment 4 bases; nucleotides outside the gene matches: 13. CDR3 length: 16 amino acids. Germline V gives CDR1 LGHNA, CDR2 YNFKEQ. CDR3 residues: CASSLDSATGRYGYTF. The CDR3 nucleotides read TGTGCCAGCAGCTTGGATAGCGCGACAGGGCGCTATGGCTACACCTTC.

V usage is TRBV6-4 and J usage is TRBJ1-5; D may be TRBD1 (6 bases). Trimming left V 2 bases short and J 4 bases short, with 6 bases between. CDR3 length equals 13 residues. Looked up from germline, CDR1 is MRHNA and CDR2 is SNTAGT. The DNA of the CDR3 is TGTGCCAGCAGTGACGGGACAAATCAGCCCCAGCATTTT. Its protein is CASSDGTNQPQHF.

This chain uses TRBV6-6 with TRBJ1-2, with a tentative D call TRBD1 (5 bases). Trimming stripped 6 bases from V and 7 bases from J, with 18 bases between. Per germline, CDR1 MNHNY and CDR2 SVGAGI (reference sequence). The CDR3 covers 14 residues. In DNA form, the CDR3 reads TGTGCCAGCAGGAGCCCGGGACCACCGGCTGGCTACACCTTC. It encodes CASRSPGPPAGYTF.

This clone occurred a few times. The CDR3 sequence is CASVVGDEQFF. For the CDR3, the DNA is TGTGCCAGCGTGGTAGGGGATGAGCAGTTCTTC. This chain joins TRBV28 and TRBJ2-1, with D perhaps matching TRBD1 (5 bases). The germline V gene encodes CDR1 MDHEN and CDR2 SYDVKM. This CDR3 has 11 residues. V was cut by 8 bases and J by 8 bases, with 10 bases left in between.

In its sample, this clone was seen a few times. The J gene is TRBJ2-7, the V gene TRBV6-1; 11 positions match TRBD2. Germline V gene sequence: CDR1 MNHNS, CDR2 SASEGT. The CDR3 has 16 amino acids. The V gene end was trimmed by 1 base and the J gene end by 2 bases; junction bases not matched to a gene: 4. The CDR3 DNA reads as TGTGCCAGCAGTGAAGGGACTAGCGGGTTTACCTACGAGCAGTACTTC. This sequence encodes CASSEGTSGFTYEQYF.

The V call is TRBV25-1, the J call TRBJ2-5, with D perhaps matching TRBD2 (6 bases). Germline-derived CDR1 and CDR2 are MGHDK and SYGVNS. This CDR3 is 15 amino acids long. The V and J ends lost 2 bases and 5 bases respectively, with 15 bases between them. The CDR3 DNA reads as TGTGCCAGCAGTGAACGTGGCGGGGCTCTGGAGACCCAGTACTTC. Amino acids: CASSERGGALETQYF. Variable domain in full (rest from reference TRBV25-1 and TRBJ2-5): EADIYQTPRYLVIGTGKKITLECSQTMGHDKMYWYQQDPGMELHLIHYSYGVNSTEKGDLSSESTVSRIRTEHFPLTLESARPSHTSQYLCASSERGGALETQYFGPGTRLLVL.

This clone is labeled medium-sized. Other DNA sequences from this sample encode an identical CDR3 as well. This sequence joins TRBV27 and TRBJ2-3; TRBD2 matches at 12 bases. Looked up from germline, CDR1 is MNHEY and CDR2 is SMNVEV (reference sequence). The CDR3 covers 16 residues. The J segment lost 1 base and the V segment lost 4 bases, leaving 3 bases of the junction unmatched. CDR3 in amino acids: CASSSRLAGGTDTQYF. DNA of the CDR3: TGTGCCAGCAGTTCGAGACTAGCGGGGGGCACAGATACGCAGTATTTT.

The rearrangement joins TRBV7-3 to TRBJ2-2; 9 bases match TRBD1. Germline loops: CDR1 SGHTA, CDR2 FQGTGA. J lost 5 bases, V lost 5 bases, and 9 bases had no gene match. The CDR3 extends over 16 amino acids. In DNA, the CDR3 is TGTGCCAGCAGCGCGTACGGGACAGGGAGTACCGGGGAGCTGTTTTTT. Its translation is CASSAYGTGSTGELFF. The entire variable domain, with the rest obtained from reference TRBV7-3 and TRBJ2-2, is as follows: GAGVSQTPSNKVTEKGKYVELRCDPISGHTALYWYRQSLGQGPEFLIYFQGTGAADDSGLPNDRFFAVRPEGSVSTLKIQRTERGDSAVYLCASSAYGTGSTGELFFGEGSRLTVL.

The CDR3 reads CASSGAVEQYF. In nucleotides, the CDR3 is TGTGCCAGCAGTGGGGCAGTAGAGCAGTACTTC. The chain links TRBV6-1 to TRBJ2-7; D is undetermined. The CDR3 spans 11 residues. Germline-derived CDR1 and CDR2 are MNHNS and SASEGT. V was pared by 4 bases and J by 7 bases, with 8 bases between.

The chain has TRBV27 and TRBJ1-4; no clear D gene. With 2 bases removed from V and 2 bases from J, the gap between germline ends came to 6 bases. CDR1 and CDR2 from the germline V gene are MNHEY and SMNVEV (reference sequence). The CDR3 consists of 14 residues. The CDR3 DNA reads TGTGCCAGCAGTTTACTACAGACTAATGAAAAACTGTTTTTT. Its protein is CASSLLQTNEKLFF.

The chain uses TRBV2 and TRBJ1-1; TRBD1 might be the D (5 bases). This CDR3 has 13 amino acids. From germline, CDR1 is SNHLY and CDR2 FYNNEI. Trimming removed 6 bases from V and 2 bases from J, with 10 bases in between. CDR3 residues: CASRDNLNTEAFF. The CDR3 region has the DNA TGTGCCAGCAGGGACAACCTAAACACTGAAGCTTTCTTT.

This clone has only one observation. The V and J genes are TRBV5-5 and TRBJ2-2; D unclear. Trimming shortened V by 0 bases and J by 1 base, and 4 bases separated the two germline ends. The CDR3 extends over 14 amino acids. CDR1 and CDR2 from the germline V gene are SGHKS and YYEKEE (reference sequence). CDR3 coding DNA: TGTGCCAGCAGCTTGGGGGTGAACACCGGGGAGCTGTTTTTT. This encodes CASSLGVNTGELFF. The full variable domain, completed using reference TRBV5-5 and TRBJ2-2, is DAGVTQSPTHLIKTRGQQVTLRCSPISGHKSVSWYQQVLGQGPQFIFQYYEKEERGRGNFPDRFSARQFPNYSSELNVNALLLGDSALYLCASSLGVNTGELFFGEGSRLTVL.

V and J are TRBV28 and TRBJ1-1; 7 bases agree with TRBD1. The V and J ends lost 2 bases and 4 bases, in that order; junction bases with no gene match: 7. The CDR3 loop spans 15 amino acids. Germline V lookup: CDR1 MDHEN, CDR2 SYDVKM. The chain's CDR3 is CASSLRGRGGTEAFF. CDR3 nucleotides: TGTGCCAGCAGTTTACGGGGCAGGGGGGGCACTGAAGCTTTCTTT.

The chain combines TRBV5-1 with TRBJ2-3; TRBD2 aligns across 12 bases. The CDR3 loop spans 18 amino acids. Germline V gives CDR1 SGHRS, CDR2 YFSETQ. Losses at the gene ends were 4 bases for V and 0 bases for J; bases not matched to a gene: 9. CDR3 bases: TGCGCCAGCAGCCCAAGCCTAGCGGGAGGGTTTAGCACAGATACGCAGTATTTT. It is translated as CASSPSLAGGFSTDTQYF.

The rearrangement joins TRBV10-1 to TRBJ2-2; D gene ambiguous. Germline V gene sequence: CDR1 WNHNN, CDR2 SYGVQD (reference sequence). V lost 2 bases and J lost 1, with 5 bases in between. This CDR3 comprises 14 residues. The CDR3: CASSEDGNTGELFF. The DNA of the CDR3 is TGCGCCAGCAGTGAGGACGGGAACACCGGGGAGCTGTTTTTT.

This chain links TRBV19 with TRBJ2-2; TRBD1 or TRBD2 may be the D gene (5 bases each). Germline V gene data show CDR1 as LNHDA and CDR2 as SQIVND (reference sequence). Deletions cut 8 bases from V and 0 bases from J, with 19 bases between. This CDR3 region has 17 residues. DNA of the CDR3: TGTGCCAGTGCCCAGTGGACCAGGGACCCGAACACCGGGGAGCTGTTTTTT. This gives the protein CASAQWTRDPNTGELFF. The whole variable domain, remainder taken from reference TRBV19 and TRBJ2-2, is DGGITQSPKYLFRKEGQNVTLSCEQNLNHDAMYWYRQDPGQGLRLIYYSQIVNDFQKGDIAEGYSVSREKKESFPLTVTSAQKNPTAFYLCASAQWTRDPNTGELFFGEGSRLTVL.

The chain employs TRBV2 and TRBJ2-1; no clear D. The germline V gene has CDR1 SNHLY and CDR2 FYNNEI. The ends were cut back, 5 bases at V and 6 bases at J, with 2 bases in the middle. The CDR3 extends over 10 amino acids. For the CDR3, the DNA is TGTGCCAGCAGTACCAATGAGCAGTTCTTC. It translates to CASSTNEQFF.

The chain couples TRBV10-1 to TRBJ1-1; D is unresolved. The V end was cut by 6 bases, the J end by 3 bases, with 14 bases between. This CDR3 comprises 14 residues. Germline loops: CDR1 WNHNN, CDR2 SYGVQD (reference sequence). CDR3 sequence reads: CASSPTSRDTEAFF. CDR3 bases: TGCGCCAGCAGCCCGACATCCCGGGACACTGAAGCTTTCTTT.